These 24 T cell receptor beta chains were sequenced from one sample in a study of blood T cell repertoires in COVID-19. The repertoire was sequenced with immunoSEQ multiplex PCR; TCRdb's copy has only in-frame clones and lacks some. The sample records 130,000 or so clones, about four fifths being singletons. The sample was PBMCs or T cells enriched from blood (not recorded which). Receptors were obtained from a man aged 50 to 60 who had recovered from COVID-19.

V and J are TRBV4-1 and TRBJ2-7, with a weak D call TRBD2 (5 bases). Germline CDR1 and CDR2: MGHRA and YSYEKL. V lost 2 bases and J 3 bases, leaving 11 bases between the germline ends. CDR3 length equals 14 residues. Written as DNA, the CDR3 is TGCGCCAGCAGCCAACTAGGACTTCACTACGAGCAGTACTTC. This encodes CASSQLGLHYEQYF.

The chain couples TRBV4-3 to TRBJ1-3; TRBD1 might be the D (6 bases). The ends were cut back, 0 bases at V and 0 bases at J, with 15 bases in the middle. From germline, CDR1 is LGHNA and CDR2 YSLEER. There are 18 residues in the CDR3. The CDR3 nucleotides are TGCGCCAGCAGCCAAGATCTTACAGGGAGGGGCTCTGGAAACACCATATATTTT. Its translation: CASSQDLTGRGSGNTIYF.

This clone has a single count. J is TRBJ2-1 and V is TRBV11-3; TRBD2 matches 8 bases. CDR1 and CDR2 from the germline V gene are SGHNT and YENEEA. J was trimmed by 0 bases and V by 1 base; bases with no gene match: 2. This CDR3 contains 16 residues. The CDR3 protein is CASSLVGTSSYNEQFF. The CDR3, as DNA: TGTGCCAGCAGCTTAGTCGGGACTAGCTCCTACAATGAGCAGTTCTTC. The entire variable domain, with the rest obtained from reference TRBV11-3 and TRBJ2-1, is as follows: EAGVVQSPRYKIIEKKQPVAFWCNPISGHNTLYWYLQNLGQGPELLIRYENEEAVDDSQLPKDRFSAERLKGVDSTLKIQPAELGDSAVYLCASSLVGTSSYNEQFFGPGTRLTVL.

V is TRBV19 and J is TRBJ1-5; tentatively, D is TRBD1 (5 bases). This CDR3 has 15 amino acids. Germline-derived CDR1 and CDR2 are LNHDA and SQIVND (reference sequence). V gave up 3 bases and J gave up 3 bases, with 12 bases separating them. CDR3 amino acids: CASSIRRADNQPQHF. CDR3 DNA: TGTGCCAGTAGTATCCGCAGGGCGGACAATCAGCCCCAGCATTTT.

The rearrangement joins TRBV18 to TRBJ2-7; D might be TRBD2 (6 bases). CDR1 KGHSH and CDR2 LQKENI come from the germline V gene. The CDR3 length is 15 residues. Trimming took off 1 base at V and 7 bases at J, with 17 bases between the two ends. CDR3 nucleotide sequence: TGTGCCAGCTCACCACTACAGGAGGGTTGGGGGGAGCAGTACTTC. Its translation: CASSPLQEGWGEQYF.

This chain links TRBV6-5 with TRBJ1-1; 7 bases line up with TRBD1. V lost 2 bases, J lost 3 bases, and 6 bases stayed unmatched. Germline CDR1 MNHEY, CDR2 SVGAGI. The CDR3 extends over 15 amino acids. The CDR3 loop is CASSYLPGTDTEAFF. DNA of the CDR3: TGTGCCAGCAGTTACCTTCCGGGGACAGACACTGAAGCTTTCTTT.

The chain has TRBV11-2 and TRBJ2-7; 11 bases line up with TRBD2. The CDR3 length is 17 residues. With 1 base clipped from V and 3 bases from J, the junction kept 8 bases outside the gene matches. Germline assignment: CDR1 SGHAT and CDR2 FQNNGV. As DNA, the CDR3 is TGTGCCAGCAGCTTAGGACCTACTAGCGGGGGCAACTACGAGCAGTACTTC. Amino acids: CASSLGPTSGGNYEQYF. Looking up the rest from reference TRBV11-2 and TRBJ2-7 gives the full variable domain: EAGVAQSPRYKIIEKRQSVAFWCNPISGHATLYWYQQILGQGPKLLIQFQNNGVVDDSQLPKDRFSAERLKGVDSTLKIQPAKLEDSAVYLCASSLGPTSGGNYEQYFGPGTRLTVT.

This chain uses TRBV28 with TRBJ2-7; TRBD2 agrees at 8 bases. Germline assignment: CDR1 MDHEN and CDR2 SYDVKM. V trimming: 5 bases; J trimming: 7 bases; junction bases outside the gene matches: 7. CDR3 length: 13 amino acids. CDR3 coding DNA: TGTGCCAGCAGTCCGGGGGGGGCTTGGGAGCAGTACTTC. Amino acid sequence: CASSPGGAWEQYF.

The chain uses TRBV9 and TRBJ1-2; D uncertain. This CDR3 has 11 amino acids. V was pared by 4 bases and J by 7 bases, with 8 bases between. CDR1 is SGDLS and CDR2 is YYNGEE in the germline V gene. The CDR3 spells CASSSRSGYTF. CDR3 DNA sequence: TGTGCCAGCAGCTCACGCAGTGGCTACACCTTC. Filled out from reference TRBV9 and TRBJ1-2, the complete variable domain reads DSGVTQTPKHLITATGQRVTLRCSPRSGDLSVYWYQQSLDQGLQFLIQYYNGEERAKGNILERFSAQQFPDLHSELNLSSLELGDSALYFCASSSRSGYTFGSGTRLTVV.

The V and J genes are TRBV5-4 and TRBJ1-2; 9 nucleotides align to TRBD1. The CDR3 has 14 amino acids. With V trimmed by 5 bases and J by 5 bases, 7 bases remained unmatched. CDR1 SGHNT and CDR2 YYREEE come from the germline V gene (reference sequence). As DNA, the CDR3 is TGTGCCAGCAGGGCCGGGACAGGGTCATATGGCTACACCTTC. As protein: CASRAGTGSYGYTF.

CDR3 loop: CASSVLRFTGELFF. CDR3 nucleotides: TGTGCCAGCAGCGTGCTCAGATTCACCGGGGAGCTGTTTTTT. The V gene is TRBV6-4, the J gene TRBJ2-2; D unresolved. This CDR3 has 14 amino acids. The germline V and J ends were trimmed by 6 bases and 4 bases, with 12 bases remaining between them. The germline V gene encodes CDR1 MRHNA and CDR2 SNTAGT.

The V call is TRBV28, the J call TRBJ1-4; D possibly corresponds to TRBD1 (6 bases). The V end lost 5 bases, the J end lost 8 bases, and 15 bases lay between the germline ends. This CDR3 region has 14 residues. Germline V gene sequence: CDR1 MDHEN, CDR2 SYDVKM. CDR3 nucleotide sequence: TGTGCCAGCAGTCCCCCAGGGGAGGGCGAAAAACTGTTTTTT. Translating it yields CASSPPGEGEKLFF. The complete variable domain, with remaining parts taken from reference TRBV28 and TRBJ1-4, reads DVKVTQSSRYLVKRTGEKVFLECVQDMDHENMFWYRQDPGLGLRLIYFSYDVKMKEKGDIPEGYSVSREKKERFSLILESASTNQTSMYLCASSPPGEGEKLFFGSGTQLSVL.

The chain has TRBV7-8 and TRBJ1-1, with 7 bases that match TRBD1. The CDR3 has 16 residues. The V and J ends lost 0 bases and 7 bases, in that order; junction bases with no gene match: 11. Germline-derived CDR1 and CDR2 are SGHVS and FQNEAQ. The CDR3 DNA sequence: TGTGCCAGCAGCTTAGCGACTGCAGGGGGACGAGTTGAAGCTTTCTTT. It specifies CASSLATAGGRVEAFF.

There are a few counts of this clone. The chain has TRBV10-2 and TRBJ1-1; D might be TRBD1 (6 bases). Germline lookup yields CDR1 WSHSY and CDR2 SAAADI. Between the trimmed V and J ends, which lost 1 base and 5 bases, there was a span of 17 bases. The length of the CDR3 is 16 residues. CDR3 residues: CASSEWGGPGRTEAFF. CDR3 DNA: TGCGCCAGCAGTGAGTGGGGGGGGCCAGGTCGTACTGAAGCTTTCTTT.

The chain joins TRBV4-1 to TRBJ2-7; weak D call: TRBD2 (6 bases). CDR3 length: 15 residues. Trimming took 0 bases from V and 2 from J, leaving 11 bases between them. Per the germline V gene, CDR1 is MGHRA and CDR2 is YSYEKL. The CDR3 DNA follows: TGCGCCAGCAGCCAAGATCGGAGGGGTCCCTACGAGCAGTACTTC. It yields the protein CASSQDRRGPYEQYF.

This clone was found a few times. The V and J genes are TRBV7-6 and TRBJ2-1; D is unclear. Germline-derived CDR1 and CDR2 are SGHVS and FNYEAQ. V was cut by 1 base and J by 3 bases, with 7 bases left in between. The CDR3 has 14 residues. CDR3: CASSLGLVYNEQFF. CDR3 nucleotides: TGTGCCAGCAGCTTAGGTTTAGTCTACAATGAGCAGTTCTTC.

This chain connects TRBV7-2 to TRBJ1-2; no definite D call. Trimming cost V 5 bases and J 8 bases, with 15 bases left between them. Germline loops: CDR1 SGHTA, CDR2 FQGNSA. This CDR3 has 13 residues. The CDR3 DNA follows: TGTGCCAGCAGCCCCCGAGGGATGGGGGGCTACACCTTC. Its protein product is CASSPRGMGGYTF.

This clone was counted only a few times. The J gene is TRBJ2-3, the V gene TRBV4-3; 14 bases fit TRBD2. From germline, CDR1 is LGHNA and CDR2 YSLEER. V dropped 5 bases and J dropped 3; count of bases not matched to a gene: 4. The CDR3 has 16 residues. CDR3 sequence reads: CASSGRTSGGTDTQYF. The CDR3 DNA sequence: TGCGCCAGCAGCGGACGGACTAGCGGGGGGACAGATACGCAGTATTTT.

The V gene is TRBV6-2 or TRBV6-3, the J gene TRBJ1-2; no definite D call. Germline V gene data show CDR1 as MNHEY and CDR2 as SVGEGT. The V gene lost 5 bases and the J gene lost 8 bases, with 18 bases spanning the gap. This CDR3 spans 14 amino acids. CDR3 sequence: CASSDPGGSGGYTF. The CDR3 nucleotides read TGTGCCAGCAGTGACCCGGGAGGGTCGGGGGGCTACACCTTC.

The chain combines TRBV19 with TRBJ1-2, with 8 bases matching TRBD1. This CDR3 has 13 amino acids. The V gene's germline CDR1 is LNHDA and CDR2 SQIVND (reference sequence). V lost 7 bases to trimming and J lost 7 bases; unmatched junction nucleotides: 8. CDR3 amino acids: CASKGQGLSGYTF. The DNA of the CDR3 is TGTGCCAGTAAAGGACAGGGTTTGAGTGGCTACACCTTC.

CDR3 nucleotides: TGTGCCACCCGGACTAGCGGGGGCCACGGGGAGCTGTTTTTT. It is translated as CATRTSGGHGELFF. The genes are TRBV6-5 and TRBJ2-2, with TRBD2 matching over 13 bases. Germline loops: CDR1 MNHEY, CDR2 SVGAGI. The ends lost 10 bases at V and 7 bases at J; junction bases unmatched: 6. The length of the CDR3 is 14 residues.

This clone was recorded a few times. The rearrangement joins TRBV9 to TRBJ1-2, with a weak D call TRBD1 (6 bases). Between the trimmed V and J ends, which lost 0 bases and 6 bases, there was a span of 21 bases. Germline-derived CDR1 and CDR2 are SGDLS and YYNGEE. The CDR3 is made up of 17 amino acids. This CDR3 is CASSVGLTGYGGDGYTF. CDR3 DNA: TGTGCCAGCAGCGTAGGCCTTACAGGGTACGGGGGGGATGGCTACACCTTC. Full variable domain (rest looked up from reference TRBV9 and TRBJ1-2): DSGVTQTPKHLITATGQRVTLRCSPRSGDLSVYWYQQSLDQGLQFLIQYYNGEERAKGNILERFSAQQFPDLHSELNLSSLELGDSALYFCASSVGLTGYGGDGYTFGSGTRLTVV.

J is TRBJ2-7 and V is TRBV5-1, with 8 bases that match TRBD1. Germline lookup yields CDR1 SGHRS and CDR2 YFSETQ. With V trimmed by 4 bases and J by 5 bases, 11 bases remained unmatched. The CDR3 is 15 amino acids. The CDR3 DNA sequence: TGCGCCAGCAGCAAACATCTCGACAGGGGCGACGAGCAGTACTTC. As protein: CASSKHLDRGDEQYF.

In DNA form, the CDR3 reads TGTGCCAGCAGTGAAGGCGATAGCGGGGGGGCCCGCCAGTTCTTC. Amino acid sequence: CASSEGDSGGARQFF. This rearrangement joins TRBV6-1 to TRBJ2-1, with 11 nucleotides matching TRBD2. The trim removed 1 base at V and 13 bases at J, leaving 9 bases unmatched. Per germline, CDR1 MNHNS and CDR2 SASEGT. The CDR3 spans 15 residues.